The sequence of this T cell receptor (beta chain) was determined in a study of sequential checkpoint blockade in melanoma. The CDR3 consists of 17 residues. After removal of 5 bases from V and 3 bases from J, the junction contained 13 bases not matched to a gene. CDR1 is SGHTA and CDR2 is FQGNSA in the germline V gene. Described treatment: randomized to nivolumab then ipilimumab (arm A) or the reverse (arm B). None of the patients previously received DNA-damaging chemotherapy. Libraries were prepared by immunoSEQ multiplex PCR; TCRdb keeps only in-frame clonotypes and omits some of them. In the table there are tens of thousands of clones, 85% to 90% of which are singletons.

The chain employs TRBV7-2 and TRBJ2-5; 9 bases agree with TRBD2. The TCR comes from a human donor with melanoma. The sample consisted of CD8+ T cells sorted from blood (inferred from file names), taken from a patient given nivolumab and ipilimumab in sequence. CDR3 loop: CASSNSGRGGTEETQYF. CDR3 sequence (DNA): TGTGCCAGCAGCAATAGCGGGAGAGGAGGGACAGAAGAGACCCAGTACTTC.